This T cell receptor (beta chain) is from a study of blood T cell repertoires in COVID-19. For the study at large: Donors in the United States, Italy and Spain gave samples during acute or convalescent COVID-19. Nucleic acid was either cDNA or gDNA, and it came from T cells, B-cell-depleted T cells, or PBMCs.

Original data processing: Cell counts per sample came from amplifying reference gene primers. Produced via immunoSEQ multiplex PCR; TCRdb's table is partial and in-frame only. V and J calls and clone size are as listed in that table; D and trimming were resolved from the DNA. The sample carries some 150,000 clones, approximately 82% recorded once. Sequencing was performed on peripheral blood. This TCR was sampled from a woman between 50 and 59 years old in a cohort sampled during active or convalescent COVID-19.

The CDR3 nucleotides read TGTGCCAGCAGTCGGACAGGGGAGTTCAATGAGCAGTTCTTC. Translated, it gives CASSRTGEFNEQFF. The chain combines TRBV27 with TRBJ2-1, with 9 positions matching TRBD1. V was pared by 5 bases and J by 6 bases, with 5 bases of the junction left unmatched. CDR3 length equals 14 residues. Germline V gene lookup returns CDR1 MNHEY and CDR2 SMNVEV (reference sequence).